This T cell receptor (beta chain) was sequenced in a study of blood T cell repertoires in COVID-19. Study in general: The analysed material was cDNA or gDNA that came from T cells, B-cell-depleted T cells, or PBMCs.

Authors' data handling: The assay estimated nucleated cells by amplifying reference gene primers. TCRdb's table, derived via immunoSEQ multiplex PCR, lists solely in-frame clones and lacks some. The D gene and trimming were derived from the DNA, and the V and J assignments and clone size from that table. Altogether 75,000 to 95,000 clones are present, over 80% being singletons, with the ten largest covering 5.8%. CDR1 is MDHEN, CDR2 SYDVKM, per germline. The CDR3 sequence is 16 residues long. Trimming cost V 4 bases and J 3 bases; bases outside gene matches: 4. This chain links TRBV28 with TRBJ2-5; 14 nucleotides align to TRBD2. This sequence was found in a man over 45 with active COVID-19. The specimen was peripheral blood. In DNA form, the CDR3 reads TGTGCCAGCAGTTCTCAGGGACTAGCGGGAGAAGAGACCCAGTACTTC. Its protein is CASSSQGLAGEETQYF.